The entry below describes one T cell receptor beta chain. Its antigen specificity is not known. No clone much larger than this one lies a single base away; base qualities are absent. The collaborating institutions used their own protocols to collect whole blood in K2EDTA tubes. Collaborator samples were shipped for TCRbeta analysis as frozen whole blood, isolated PBMCs, or DNA extracted from either sample type. TCRbeta CDR3 regions were amplified from genomic DNA using the immunoSEQ Assay, a bias-controlled multiplex PCR. As for the original processing: The number of nucleated cells in each sample was estimated from the amplification of reference gene primers within the assay. Sequence reads were collapsed and filtered to measure the absolute abundance of every unique TCRbeta CDR3 rearrangement. For each sample, productive Simpson clonality was calculated by taking the square root of Simpson's diversity index across productive rearrangements. TCRdb took this table from immuneACCESS and kept in-frame rearrangements with V and J called. Such tables lack part of the clones; where checked against another copy, unresolved V genes explain under half of the gap, and the rest is unexplained. The V and J calls and clone size were taken over from that table, and D and trimming were inferred from the DNA. For this sample there are 350,000 to 400,000 clones; 90% appear just once. The ten top clones hold approximately 7% of the sample.

The sample originates from a study of blood T cell repertoires in COVID-19 (dated by TCRdb to 2020 to 2021). General notes on the study: Samples covering the acute and convalescent phases of COVID-19 were provided by collaborators in the United States, Italy and Spain. Samples were obtained from the ongoing ImmuneRACE study (first 160 participants) and from 1,254 subjects provided by 6 global collaborators. A freely available public database, intended as a resource for researchers studying the immune response to SARS-CoV-2, is where the repertoires were released. Sample metadata almost always included a de-identified subject ID, COVID-19 status, age in years and sex. The prospective study material was composed of cDNA or gDNA derived from T cells, B-cell-depleted T cells, or PBMCs. Where available, HLA class I and class II types were taken from metadata supplied by the sample provider and were not determined by assay-based typing. Subjects who had been exposed to COVID-19, were actively infected with it, or had recovered from it provided the deeply sampled blood TCRbeta repertoires that made up the dataset.

What the research found in general, with its limitations: How much clinical and demographic metadata was included differed by source and by participant, and the metadata was provided uncurated.

CDR1 and CDR2, per the germline V gene, are SGHRS and YFSETQ. The junction carries 10 bases between V and J, which are trimmed by 4 bases and 5 bases respectively. The CDR3 measures 12 amino acids from cysteine to phenylalanine. Only the CDR3 portion is preserved as DNA: 36 bases, with reading frame beginning at the first base. The source of this sequence is a man aged 18 to 29 with active or convalescent COVID-19. Recombination joined TRBV5-1 with TRBJ2-7; TRBD2 could be the D gene, as 5 bases match. The material sequenced was peripheral blood. CDR3 region: CASSPDYHEQYF. The DNA sequence follows: TGCGCCAGCAGCCCCGACTACCACGAGCAGTACTTC.